The entry below gives a single T cell receptor (beta chain) sequence along with its context. Data came from immunoSEQ multiplex PCR; TCRdb stores just in-frame clones and leaves some out. This sample carries hundreds of thousands of clones, approximately 83% of them seen once, and the ten largest clones take 2.2%. This CDR3 contains 15 residues. V was cut by 0 bases and J by 0 bases, with 9 bases left in between. Per germline, CDR1 SGHRS and CDR2 YFSETQ. The data were obtained in a study of blood T cell repertoires in COVID-19. The overall study: PBMCs, B-cell-depleted T cells, or T cells were the source of the cDNA or gDNA that made up the material.

Across 20 to 25 US areas, participants ranged in age from 18 to 89 years. This sequence joins TRBV5-1 and TRBJ1-1; no clear D gene. This sequence originates from a man aged 25 to 40 who had recovered from COVID-19. Material for sequencing was PBMCs or T cells enriched from blood (not recorded which). CDR3 sequence: CASSLAGGVNTEAFF. The CDR3 coding sequence is TGCGCCAGCAGCTTGGCTGGCGGGGTGAACACTGAAGCTTTCTTT.